This record looks at one TCR beta chain sequence and its context. V lost 3 bases to trimming and J lost 0 bases, with 15 bases between them. This CDR3 has 16 amino acids. Germline assignment: CDR1 ENHRY and CDR2 SYGVKD. How the authors handled the data: Cell counts per sample came from amplifying reference gene primers. Produced via immunoSEQ multiplex PCR; TCRdb's table is partial and in-frame only. Clone size and the V and J calls come from that table; the DNA yielded D and trimming. The sample lists roughly 150,000 clones, less than 80% occurring once. This sample is part of a study of blood T cell repertoires in COVID-19. The overall study: T cells, B-cell-depleted T cells, or PBMCs supplied cDNA or gDNA.

This TCR came from a woman between 70 and 85 years old in a cohort exposed to, infected with or recovered from COVID-19 (not recorded which). The chain joins TRBV10-3 to TRBJ2-7; D is possibly TRBD1 (6 bases). Sample: PBMCs or T cells enriched from blood (not recorded which). CDR3 protein: CAISDLGAAGSYEQYF. The CDR3 bases are TGTGCCATCAGTGATCTGGGGGCCGCCGGCTCCTACGAGCAGTACTTC.